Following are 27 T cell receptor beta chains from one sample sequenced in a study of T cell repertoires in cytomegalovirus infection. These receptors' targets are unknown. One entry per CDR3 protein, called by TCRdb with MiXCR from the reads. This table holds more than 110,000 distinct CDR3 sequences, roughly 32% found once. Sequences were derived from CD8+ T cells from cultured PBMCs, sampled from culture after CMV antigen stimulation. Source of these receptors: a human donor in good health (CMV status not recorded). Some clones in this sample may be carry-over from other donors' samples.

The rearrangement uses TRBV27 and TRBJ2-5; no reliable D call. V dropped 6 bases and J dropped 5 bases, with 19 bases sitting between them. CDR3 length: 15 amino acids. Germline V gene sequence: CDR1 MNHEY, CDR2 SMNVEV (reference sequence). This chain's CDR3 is CASSATAGVMETQYF. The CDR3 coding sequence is TGTGCCAGCAGCGCTACAGCTGGGGTAATGGAGACCCAGTACTTC.

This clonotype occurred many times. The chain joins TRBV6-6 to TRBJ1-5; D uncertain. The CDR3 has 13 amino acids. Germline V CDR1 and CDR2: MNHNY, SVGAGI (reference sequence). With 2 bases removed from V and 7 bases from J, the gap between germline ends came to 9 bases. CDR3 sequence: CASSYNGEQPQHF. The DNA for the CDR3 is TGTGCCAGCAGTTACAATGGGGAGCAGCCCCAGCATTTT.

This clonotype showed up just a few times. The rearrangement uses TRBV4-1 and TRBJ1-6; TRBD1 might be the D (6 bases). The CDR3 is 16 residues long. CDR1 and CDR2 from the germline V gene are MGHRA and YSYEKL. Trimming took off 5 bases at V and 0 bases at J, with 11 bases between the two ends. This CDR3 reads CASSYGQSSYNSPLHF. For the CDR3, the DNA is TGCGCCAGCAGCTACGGACAGAGCTCCTATAATTCACCCCTCCACTTT.

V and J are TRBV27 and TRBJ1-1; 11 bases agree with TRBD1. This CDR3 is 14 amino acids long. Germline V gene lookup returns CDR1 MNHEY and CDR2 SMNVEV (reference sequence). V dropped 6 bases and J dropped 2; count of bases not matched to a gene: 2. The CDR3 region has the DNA TGTGCCAGCAGGGACAGGGGGCTTAACACTGAAGCTTTCTTT. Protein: CASRDRGLNTEAFF.

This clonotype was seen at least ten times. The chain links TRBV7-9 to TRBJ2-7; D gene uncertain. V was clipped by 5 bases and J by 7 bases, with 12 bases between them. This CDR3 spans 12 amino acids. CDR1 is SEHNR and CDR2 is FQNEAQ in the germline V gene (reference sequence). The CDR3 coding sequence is TGTGCCAGCAGCCAGCACCCCCGGGAGCAGTACTTC. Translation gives CASSQHPREQYF.

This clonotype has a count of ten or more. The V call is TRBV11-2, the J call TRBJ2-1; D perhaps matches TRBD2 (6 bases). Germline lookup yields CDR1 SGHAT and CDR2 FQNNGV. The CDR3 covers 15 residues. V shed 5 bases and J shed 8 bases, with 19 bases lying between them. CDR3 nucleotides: TGTGCCAGCAGCCGAGGGACTGGCCCTGGGTATGAGCAGTTCTTC. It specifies CASSRGTGPGYEQFF.

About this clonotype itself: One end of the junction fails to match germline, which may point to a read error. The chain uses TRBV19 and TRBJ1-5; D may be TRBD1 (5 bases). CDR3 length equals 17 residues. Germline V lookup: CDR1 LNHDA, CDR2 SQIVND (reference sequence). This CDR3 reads CASTFSGDSYSKQPQHF. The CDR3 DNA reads TGTGCCAGTACCTTCTCAGGAGACAGCTATAGCAAACAGCCCCAGCATTTT.

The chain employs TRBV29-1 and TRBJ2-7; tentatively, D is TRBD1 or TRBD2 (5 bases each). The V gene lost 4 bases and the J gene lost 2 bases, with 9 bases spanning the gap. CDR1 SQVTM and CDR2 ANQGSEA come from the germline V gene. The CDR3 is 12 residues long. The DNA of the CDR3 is TGCAGCGTTGGAGGGGTTGCCTACGAGCAGTACTTC. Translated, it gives CSVGGVAYEQYF.

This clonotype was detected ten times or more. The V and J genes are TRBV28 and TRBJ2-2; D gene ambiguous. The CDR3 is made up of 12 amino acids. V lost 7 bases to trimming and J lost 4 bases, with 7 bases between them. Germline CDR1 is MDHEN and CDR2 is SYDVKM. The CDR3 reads CASTLGTGELFF. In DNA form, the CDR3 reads TGTGCCAGCACCCTCGGCACCGGGGAGCTGTTTTTT. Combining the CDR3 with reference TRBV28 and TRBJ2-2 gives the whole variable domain DVKVTQSSRYLVKRTGEKVFLECVQDMDHENMFWYRQDPGLGLRLIYFSYDVKMKEKGDIPEGYSVSREKKERFSLILESASTNQTSMYLCASTLGTGELFFGEGSRLTVL.

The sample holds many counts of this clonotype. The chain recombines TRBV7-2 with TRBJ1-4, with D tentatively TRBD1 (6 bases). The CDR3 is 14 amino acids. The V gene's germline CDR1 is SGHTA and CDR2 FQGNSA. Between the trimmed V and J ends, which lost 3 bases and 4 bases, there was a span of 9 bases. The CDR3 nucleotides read TGTGCCAGCAGCTTTGGGGGGCGTAATGAAAAACTGTTTTTT. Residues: CASSFGGRNEKLFF.

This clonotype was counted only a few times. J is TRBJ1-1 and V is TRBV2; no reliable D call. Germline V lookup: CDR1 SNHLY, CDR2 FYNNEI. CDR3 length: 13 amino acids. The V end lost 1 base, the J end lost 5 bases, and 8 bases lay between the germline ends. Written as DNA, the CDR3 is TGTGCCAGCAGTGAAGGCCGTTTGACTGAAGCTTTCTTT. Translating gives CASSEGRLTEAFF. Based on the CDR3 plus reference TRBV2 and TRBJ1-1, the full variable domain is EPEVTQTPSHQVTQMGQEVILRCVPISNHLYFYWYRQILGQKVEFLVSFYNNEISEKSEIFDDQFSVERPDGSNFTLKIRSTKLEDSAMYFCASSEGRLTEAFFGQGTRLTVV.

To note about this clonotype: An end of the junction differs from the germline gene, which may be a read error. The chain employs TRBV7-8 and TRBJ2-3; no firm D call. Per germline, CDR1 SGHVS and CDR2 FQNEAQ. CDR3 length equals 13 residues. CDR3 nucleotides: TGTGCCAGCAGCTTAGTCAGCACAGATACGCATTATTTT. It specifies CASSLVSTDTHYF. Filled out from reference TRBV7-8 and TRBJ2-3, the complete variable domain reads GAGVSQSPRYKVAKRGQDVALRCDPISGHVSLFWYQQALGQGPEFLTYFQNEAQLDKSGLPSDRFFAERPEGSVSTLKIQRTQQEDSAVYLCASSLVSTDTHYFGPGTRLTVL.

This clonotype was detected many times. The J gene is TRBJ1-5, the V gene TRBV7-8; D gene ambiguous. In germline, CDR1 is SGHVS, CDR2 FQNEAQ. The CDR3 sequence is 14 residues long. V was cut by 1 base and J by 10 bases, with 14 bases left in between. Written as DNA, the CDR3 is TGTGCCAGCAGCTTAGATGTCGGTGTGGAACCCCAGCATTTT. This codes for CASSLDVGVEPQHF.

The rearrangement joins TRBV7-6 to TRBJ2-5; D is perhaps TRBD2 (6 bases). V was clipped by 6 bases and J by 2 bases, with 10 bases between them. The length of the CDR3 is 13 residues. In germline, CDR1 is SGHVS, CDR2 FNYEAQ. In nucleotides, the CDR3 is TGTGCCAGCAGTTGGGACTTACAAGAGACCCAGTACTTC. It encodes CASSWDLQETQYF.

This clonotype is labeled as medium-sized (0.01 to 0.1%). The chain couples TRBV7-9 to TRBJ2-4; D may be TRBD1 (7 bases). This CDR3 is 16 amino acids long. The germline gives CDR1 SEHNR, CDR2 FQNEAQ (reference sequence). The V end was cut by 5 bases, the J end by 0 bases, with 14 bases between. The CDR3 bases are TGTGCCAGCAGCACAAACAGGGGACTAGCCAAAAACATTCAGTACTTC. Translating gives CASSTNRGLAKNIQYF.

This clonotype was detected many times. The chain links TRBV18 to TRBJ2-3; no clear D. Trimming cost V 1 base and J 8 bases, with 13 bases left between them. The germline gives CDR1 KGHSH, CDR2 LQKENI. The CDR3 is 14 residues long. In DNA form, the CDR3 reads TGTGCCAGCTCACCACTCTTGAGCGTCACTACGCAGTATTTT. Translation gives CASSPLLSVTTQYF.

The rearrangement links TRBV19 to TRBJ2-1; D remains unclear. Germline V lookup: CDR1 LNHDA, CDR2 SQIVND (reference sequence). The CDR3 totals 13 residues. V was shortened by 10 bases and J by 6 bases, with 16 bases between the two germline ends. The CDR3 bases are TGTGCCACAGAGACCCTTCTGGGCAATGAGCAGTTCTTC. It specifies CATETLLGNEQFF. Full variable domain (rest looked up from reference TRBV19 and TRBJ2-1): DGGITQSPKYLFRKEGQNVTLSCEQNLNHDAMYWYRQDPGQGLRLIYYSQIVNDFQKGDIAEGYSVSREKKESFPLTVTSAQKNPTAFYLCATETLLGNEQFFGPGTRLTVL.

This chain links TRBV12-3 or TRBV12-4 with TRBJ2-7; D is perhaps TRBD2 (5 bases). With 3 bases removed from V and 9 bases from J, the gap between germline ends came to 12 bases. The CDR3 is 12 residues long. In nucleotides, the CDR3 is TGTGCCAGCAGTTTCGACTCCGCGGGGCAGTACTTC. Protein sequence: CASSFDSAGQYF.

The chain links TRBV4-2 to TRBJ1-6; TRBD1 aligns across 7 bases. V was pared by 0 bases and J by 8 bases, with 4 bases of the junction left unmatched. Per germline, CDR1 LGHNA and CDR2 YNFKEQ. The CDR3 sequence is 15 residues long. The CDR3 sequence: CASSQEEGADSPLHF. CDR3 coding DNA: TGTGCCAGCAGCCAAGAAGAGGGGGCGGATTCACCCCTCCACTTT.

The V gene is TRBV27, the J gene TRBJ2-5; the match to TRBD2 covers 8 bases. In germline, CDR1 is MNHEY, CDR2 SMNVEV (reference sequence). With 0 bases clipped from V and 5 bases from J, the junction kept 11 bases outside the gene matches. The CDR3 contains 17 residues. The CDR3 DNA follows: TGTGCCAGCAGTTTATCTCCTCCCGGGGGGGGCGTGGAGACCCAGTACTTC. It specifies CASSLSPPGGGVETQYF.

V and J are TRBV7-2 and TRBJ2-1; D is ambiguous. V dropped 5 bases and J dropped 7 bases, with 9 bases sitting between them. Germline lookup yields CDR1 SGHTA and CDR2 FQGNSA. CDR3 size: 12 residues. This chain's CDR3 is CASSLQVNEQFF. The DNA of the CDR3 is TGTGCCAGCAGCCTCCAGGTAAATGAGCAGTTCTTC.

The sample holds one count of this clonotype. CDR3 loop: CASSADEVTDTQYF. The CDR3 coding sequence is TGTGCCAGCAGCGCCGATGAAGTCACAGATACGCAGTATTTT. This chain links TRBV7-9 with TRBJ2-3, with D unclear. Germline-derived CDR1 and CDR2 are SEHNR and FQNEAQ (reference sequence). The CDR3 runs 14 residues. V was cut by 5 bases and J by 2 bases, with 11 bases left in between.

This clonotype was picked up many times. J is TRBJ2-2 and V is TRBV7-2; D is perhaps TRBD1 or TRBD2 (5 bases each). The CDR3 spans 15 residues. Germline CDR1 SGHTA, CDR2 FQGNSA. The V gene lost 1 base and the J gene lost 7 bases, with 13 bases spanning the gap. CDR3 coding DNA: TGTGCCAGCAGCTTAGTGGGGCCCGGAGGCGGGGAGCTGTTTTTT. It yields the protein CASSLVGPGGGELFF.

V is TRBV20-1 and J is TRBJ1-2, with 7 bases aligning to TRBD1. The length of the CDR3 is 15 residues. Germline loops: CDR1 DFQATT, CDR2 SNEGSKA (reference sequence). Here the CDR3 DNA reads TGCAGCGGGACAGTATCCTTCTCTATGGACTATGGCTACACCTTC. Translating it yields CSGTVSFSMDYGYTF.

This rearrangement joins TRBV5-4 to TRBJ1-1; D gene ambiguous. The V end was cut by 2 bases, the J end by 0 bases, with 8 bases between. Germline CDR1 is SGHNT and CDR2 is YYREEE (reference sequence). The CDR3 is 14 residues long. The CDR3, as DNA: TGTGCCAGCAGCTTTCGCTACATGAACACTGAAGCTTTCTTT. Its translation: CASSFRYMNTEAFF.

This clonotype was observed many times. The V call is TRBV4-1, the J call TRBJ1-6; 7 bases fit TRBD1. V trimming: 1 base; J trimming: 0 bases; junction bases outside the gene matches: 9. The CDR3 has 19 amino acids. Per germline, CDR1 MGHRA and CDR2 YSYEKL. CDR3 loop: CASSQVPQGDSSYNSPLHF. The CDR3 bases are TGCGCCAGCAGCCAAGTCCCTCAGGGGGATAGCTCCTATAATTCACCCCTCCACTTT.

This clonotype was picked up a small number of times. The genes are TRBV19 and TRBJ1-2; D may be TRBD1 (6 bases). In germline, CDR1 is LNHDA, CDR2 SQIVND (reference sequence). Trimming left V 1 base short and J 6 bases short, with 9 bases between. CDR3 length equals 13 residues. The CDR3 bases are TGTGCCAGTAGTATAGCGGAGGGGGATGGCTACACCTTC. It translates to CASSIAEGDGYTF.